The source of this TCR beta chain is a study of blood T cells in healthy people across ages. Study results and caveats: There were more naive CD4+ cells and higher diversity in long-lived donors than in aged donors. No conclusive comparison of naive versus antigen-experienced cells was possible with unsorted PBMCs.

Concerning this clonotype itself: As yet, its antigen is unknown. At one of its ends the junction is not consistent with the germline gene, which may arise from a read error.

At least 6 micrograms of total RNA were extracted per sample. A J-beta primer mix and a sample-barcoded 5' primer were used in a second PCR of about 7 to 12 cycles. Paired-end reads containing CDR3 totaled no fewer than 2.5 million for each sample. One entry per CDR3 protein results from TCRdb running MiXCR on the 5' RACE reads. This table holds fewer than 800,000 distinct CDR3 sequences, approximately 29% found once. This clonotype originated in a woman of 80 years or more in good health. Sequencing was done on a sample of blood.

The CDR3 sequence is CASSQVAGWNYDYTF. DNA for the CDR3: TGTGCCAGCAGCCAAGTTGCAGGGTGGAACTATGACTACACCTTC. The chain joins TRBV4-2 to TRBJ1-2, with a possible D match to TRBD1 (5 bases). This CDR3 contains 15 residues. In germline, CDR1 is LGHNA, CDR2 YNFKEQ.